Listed below are T cell receptor beta chains from one sample, sequenced in a study of blood T cell repertoires in COVID-19. The table came from immunoSEQ multiplex PCR; TCRdb's copy has only in-frame clones and leaves some out. The repertoire holds 150,000 to 200,000 clones, 88% seen once, with roughly 24% in the top ten. The sample taken for sequencing was peripheral blood. These receptor sequences come from a man in his 60s with acute or convalescent COVID-19. CDR3s leave out the opening cysteine and the closing phenylalanine or tryptophan. The order of the fields is V gene, CDR3 protein.

v_gene: TRBV5-1; CDR3aa: ASSFEDLGTEAF
v_gene: TRBV3-1/TRBV3-2; CDR3aa: ASSPTRQGSGYT
v_gene: TRBV11-3; CDR3aa: ASANRDGANVLT
v_gene: TRBV5-8; CDR3aa: ASSLRTDYGYT
v_gene: TRBV6-5; CDR3aa: ASTNGPGYT
v_gene: TRBV30; CDR3aa: AWGTENTEAF
v_gene: TRBV11-3; CDR3aa: ASSLGQGYGYT
v_gene: TRBV6-4; CDR3aa: ASSDSAGAANTGELF
v_gene: TRBV5-4; CDR3aa: ASSLRTSGDTGELF
v_gene: TRBV11-3; CDR3aa: ASSFDGTLRINEQF
v_gene: TRBV6-5; CDR3aa: ASRMDRVNTEAF
v_gene: TRBV2; CDR3aa: ASRDRAISYEQY
v_gene: TRBV15; CDR3aa: ATSTVSGPSSYNEQF
v_gene: TRBV6-5; CDR3aa: ASRAQVQETQY
v_gene: TRBV13; CDR3aa: ASSFGLLYEQY
v_gene: TRBV5-1; CDR3aa: ASSPDSTNYGYT
v_gene: TRBV11-2; CDR3aa: ASSLVGGKQPQH
v_gene: TRBV6-6; CDR3aa: ASSLTGGKSYNSPLH
v_gene: TRBV9; CDR3aa: ASSEGVNQPQH
v_gene: TRBV3-1/TRBV3-2; CDR3aa: ASSQGQVYGYT
v_gene: TRBV4-2; CDR3aa: ASSQDAGDGNTIY
v_gene: TRBV24-1; CDR3aa: ATSDLDRPQETQY
v_gene: TRBV7-2; CDR3aa: ASMVAGGPEQF